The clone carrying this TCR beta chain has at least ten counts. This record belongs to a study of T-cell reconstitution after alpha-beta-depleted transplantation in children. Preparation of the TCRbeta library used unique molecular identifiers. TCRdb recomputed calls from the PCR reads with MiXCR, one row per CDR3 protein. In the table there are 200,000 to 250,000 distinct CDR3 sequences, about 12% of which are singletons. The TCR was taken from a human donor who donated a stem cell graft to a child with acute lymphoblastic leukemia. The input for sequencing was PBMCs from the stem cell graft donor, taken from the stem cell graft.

The CDR3 DNA reads TGTGCCAGCAGCCTTCAGACTAGCGGGGGTGGAGAGACCCAGTACTTC. Protein product: CASSLQTSGGGETQYF. This chain links TRBV3-1 with TRBJ2-5, with 12 bases fitting TRBD2. Germline CDR1 is LGHDT and CDR2 is YNNKEL (reference sequence). This CDR3 contains 16 residues. J gave up 4 bases and V 4 bases, and 7 bases lay outside the gene matches.